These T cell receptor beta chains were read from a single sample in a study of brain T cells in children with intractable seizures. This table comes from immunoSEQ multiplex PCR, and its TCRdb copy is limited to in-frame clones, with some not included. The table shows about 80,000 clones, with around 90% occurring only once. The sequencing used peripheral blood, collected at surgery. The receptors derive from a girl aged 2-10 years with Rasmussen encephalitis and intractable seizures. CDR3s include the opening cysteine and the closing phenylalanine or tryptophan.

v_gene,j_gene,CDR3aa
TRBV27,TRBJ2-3,CASSYGTGPTDTQYF
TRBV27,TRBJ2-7,CASGRASGSPYEQYF
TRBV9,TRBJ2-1,CASSVAGGASEQFF
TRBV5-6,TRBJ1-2,CASSLGRASYGYTF
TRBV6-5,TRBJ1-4,CASSYSPADSNEKLFF
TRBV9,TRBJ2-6,CASSVGVTGANVLTF
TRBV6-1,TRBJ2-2,CASSESGTVTGELFF
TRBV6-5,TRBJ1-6,CASIVGVNNSPLHF
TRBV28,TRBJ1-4,CATQPGGRDEKLFF
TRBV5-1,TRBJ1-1,CASSLDTPMKTFF
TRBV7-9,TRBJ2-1,CASSLSYNEQFF
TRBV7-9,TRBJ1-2,CASSLTANYGYTF
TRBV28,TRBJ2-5,CASIDIGTQYF
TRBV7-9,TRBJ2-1,CASSLRLEINEQFF
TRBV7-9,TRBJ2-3,CASGGAGDTQYF
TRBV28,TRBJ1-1,CASSLFRGAGGTEAFF
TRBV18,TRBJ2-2,CASSNTGELFF
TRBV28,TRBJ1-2,CASSLWAFYGYTF
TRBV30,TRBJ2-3,CAWSSGGADTQYF
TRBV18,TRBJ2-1,CASSPLANEQFF
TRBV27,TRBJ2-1,CASSLLFRSRTSLRYNEQFF
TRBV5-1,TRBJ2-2,CASSLTLAGLNTGELFF
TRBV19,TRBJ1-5,CASSIKGQSHQPQHF
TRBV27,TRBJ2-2,CASSSTDRATGELFF
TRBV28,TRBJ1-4,CATERPGRTNEKLFF
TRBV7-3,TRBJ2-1,CASSSTSGSFHEQFF
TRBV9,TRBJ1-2,CASSADRPGYTF
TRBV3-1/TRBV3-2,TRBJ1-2,CASSQDCCTGRTYGYTF
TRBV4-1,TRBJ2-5,CASSQVFGTKGETQYF
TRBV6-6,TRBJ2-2,CASSFSWGANTGELFF
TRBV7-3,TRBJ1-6,CASSLGGLYNSPLHF
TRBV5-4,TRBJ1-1,CASSLGAEAFF
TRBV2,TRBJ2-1,CASSGTSSASYNEQFF
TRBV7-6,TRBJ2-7,CASSLSFGGASYEQYF
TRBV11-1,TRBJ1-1,CASSLAGEVNTEAFF
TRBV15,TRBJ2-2,CATSRDLADTGELFF
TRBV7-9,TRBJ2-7,CASSLGGLSSYEQYF
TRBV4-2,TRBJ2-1,CASRGGLRSSYNEQFF
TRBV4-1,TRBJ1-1,CASSQGYSGPLEAFF
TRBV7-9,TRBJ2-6,CASSPPSRDSLSGANVLTF
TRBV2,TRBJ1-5,CASSVEQANQPQHF
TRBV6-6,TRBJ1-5,CASSNRGYSNQPQHF
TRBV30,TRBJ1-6,CAYSDNSPLHF
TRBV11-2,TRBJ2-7,CASRKGEAPGEQYF
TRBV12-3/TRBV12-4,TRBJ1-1,CASNPRGLAEAFF
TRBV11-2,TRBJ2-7,CASSLSGGPYEQYF
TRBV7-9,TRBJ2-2,CASSLVGGTFATGELFF
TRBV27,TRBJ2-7,CASSLSGREQYF
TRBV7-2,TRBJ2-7,CASSFRAVGDSYEQYF